This T cell receptor beta chain derives from a study of regulatory T cells in long-lasting Graves disease. Findings and limits, study-wide: Under persistent disease, TRBV28, TRBJ1-2 and TRBJ2-5 were used preferentially.

As for this clonotype: Its target is not known.

Time point noted: newly diagnosed GD, antithyroid drugs for less than 3 months. The TCR library used RNA extracted from PBMCs. The CDR3 runs 15 residues. V shed 4 bases and J 7 bases; nucleotides not matched to a gene: 9. Germline V gene lookup returns CDR1 DFQATT and CDR2 SNEGSKA (reference sequence). Arm-PCR of CDR3 regions and iRepertoire HTBI primers were used to build TCR beta libraries. One entry per CDR3 protein results from TCRdb running MiXCR on the multiplex PCR reads. The sample consists of some 500,000 distinct CDR3 sequences, approximately 15% of them appearing once. These data were also reused for a study on T cells in Graves' hyperthyroidism and ophthalmopathy.

The sequencing used peripheral blood mononuclear cells (PBMCs), collected at new diagnosis, from a patient treated with antithyroid drugs. This sequence was found in a man under 40 with Graves disease. V is TRBV20-1 and J is TRBJ2-2; TRBD2 matches 10 bases. The CDR3 DNA follows: TGCAGTGCTAAATTAGCGGGAGGCCCCTTCGGGGAGCTGTTTTTT. Translated: CSAKLAGGPFGELFF.